These 18 T cell receptor beta chains were all obtained from the same sample, sequenced in a study of CXCR4 blockade with PD-1 therapy in pancreatic cancer. TCRdb keeps only in-frame clones here, not all; method: immunoSEQ multiplex PCR. The repertoire holds roughly 15,000 clones, with roughly 72% as singletons. The sample taken for sequencing was tumor tissue. The origin of the receptors is a human donor with pancreatic ductal adenocarcinoma.

This clone was seen only once. The chain carries TRBV14 and TRBJ2-1, with D perhaps TRBD1 (5 bases). V shed 1 base and J shed 0 bases, with 7 bases lying between them. Germline V gene lookup returns CDR1 SGHDN and CDR2 FVKESK. The CDR3 loop spans 15 amino acids. The CDR3 here is CASSQGQSSYNEQFF. The DNA for the CDR3 is TGTGCCAGCAGCCAAGGACAGAGCTCCTACAATGAGCAGTTCTTC. Complete variable domain (other parts from reference TRBV14 and TRBJ2-1): EAGVTQFPSHSVIEKGQTVTLRCDPISGHDNLYWYRRVMGKEIKFLLHFVKESKQDESGMPNNRFLAERTGGTYSTLKVQPAELEDSGVYFCASSQGQSSYNEQFFGPGTRLTVL.

The rearrangement joins TRBV10-3 to TRBJ2-7; TRBD1 aligns across 9 bases. Germline V gene lookup returns CDR1 ENHRY and CDR2 SYGVKD. After removal of 0 bases from V and 7 bases from J, the junction contained 10 bases not matched to a gene. The length of the CDR3 is 16 residues. CDR3 in DNA: TGTGCCATCAGTGAGTCGATCTCGACAGGGGGTTGGGAGCAGTACTTC. It codes for CAISESISTGGWEQYF.

The rearrangement joins TRBV18 to TRBJ2-3; D is perhaps TRBD2 (6 bases). CDR3 length: 13 residues. CDR1 KGHSH and CDR2 LQKENI come from the germline V gene. The V end lost 4 bases, the J end lost 5 bases, and 10 bases lay between the germline ends. The CDR3 here is CASSRLAVDTQYF. CDR3 nucleotides: TGTGCCAGCTCACGTTTAGCGGTAGATACGCAGTATTTT.

This clone was counted once. The rearrangement uses TRBV28 and TRBJ2-1; 8 nucleotides agree with TRBD1. V lost 2 bases and J lost 8; bases outside the gene matches: 8. The germline V gene has CDR1 MDHEN and CDR2 SYDVKM. This CDR3 region has 15 residues. CDR3 nucleotide sequence: TGTGCCAGCAGTTTAGAAAGGGACAGGAGATATGAGCAGTTCTTC. Translating gives CASSLERDRRYEQFF.

This chain connects TRBV19 to TRBJ2-6; 8 bases line up with TRBD1. V dropped 5 bases and J dropped 0; count of bases not matched to a gene: 6. This CDR3 contains 17 residues. Germline CDR1 LNHDA, CDR2 SQIVND (reference sequence). CDR3 DNA sequence: TGTGCCAGTAGTCCAGGGGGCATTAGCTCTGGGGCCAACGTCCTGACTTTC. This gives the protein CASSPGGISSGANVLTF.

The rearrangement joins TRBV19 to TRBJ2-7; D is possibly TRBD1 or TRBD2 (6 bases each). The length of the CDR3 is 12 residues. Germline V gives CDR1 LNHDA, CDR2 SQIVND (reference sequence). Trimming removed 6 bases at V and 6 bases at J, with 12 bases between. DNA of the CDR3: TGTGCCAGTAGCCCGGGGGCAGGCGAGCAGTACTTC. It is translated as CASSPGAGEQYF.

This clone appeared a single time. This chain links TRBV6-4 with TRBJ1-3; D is possibly TRBD1 (5 bases). CDR3 size: 14 residues. Germline V gives CDR1 MRHNA, CDR2 SNTAGT. V was trimmed by 8 bases and J by 0 bases, leaving 11 bases between them. CDR3 nucleotides: TGTGCCAGCCTCAGGGAACTCTCTGGAAACACCATATATTTT. Its protein is CASLRELSGNTIYF.

The table lists this clone with a count of one. This chain joins TRBV30 and TRBJ2-5, with 16 bases lining up with TRBD2. The V and J ends lost 8 bases and 5 bases, in that order; junction bases with no gene match: 14. Per the germline V gene, CDR1 is GTSNPN and CDR2 is SVGIG (reference sequence). The CDR3 runs 17 residues. The CDR3 nucleotides are TGTGCCCAATCCTCCGGGACTAGCGGGAGGGCCGTGGAGACCCAGTACTTC. As protein: CAQSSGTSGRAVETQYF.

This chain joins TRBV28 and TRBJ1-2, with D perhaps matching TRBD1 (5 bases). Germline loops: CDR1 MDHEN, CDR2 SYDVKM. Trimming left V 3 bases short and J 8 bases short, with 19 bases between. This CDR3 has 15 residues. DNA of the CDR3: TGTGCCAGCAGTTTCCGCGCTCGGGGGGTGCAAGGCTACACCTTC. As protein: CASSFRARGVQGYTF.

This clone occurred a few times. The V and J genes are TRBV29-1 and TRBJ2-7, with TRBD2 matching over 9 bases. Trimming removed 3 bases from V and 0 bases from J; junction bases left unmatched: 6. Germline V gives CDR1 SQVTM, CDR2 ANQGSEA. This CDR3 contains 15 residues. In DNA form, the CDR3 reads TGCAGCGTTGAGGGGGGTAGCGGGAGCTCCTACGAGCAGTACTTC. It yields the protein CSVEGGSGSSYEQYF.

This chain links TRBV28 with TRBJ2-7, with 8 bases that match TRBD1. Germline V lookup: CDR1 MDHEN, CDR2 SYDVKM. V dropped 5 bases and J dropped 0; count of bases not matched to a gene: 3. This CDR3 is built from 14 residues. CDR3 sequence reads: CASSKTGASYEQYF. For the CDR3, the DNA is TGTGCCAGCAGTAAGACAGGGGCCTCCTACGAGCAGTACTTC.

The chain employs TRBV29-1 and TRBJ1-5; D ambiguous. This CDR3 has 13 residues. Germline V gene lookup returns CDR1 SQVTM and CDR2 ANQGSEA. The ends were cut back, 7 bases at V and 1 base at J, with 11 bases in the middle. The CDR3 DNA sequence: TGCAGCGCCCAACTTGGGAGCAATCAGCCCCAGCATTTT. Its translation is CSAQLGSNQPQHF.

The rearrangement uses TRBV15 and TRBJ2-7; a possible D gene is TRBD1 (6 bases). Germline loops: CDR1 LNHNV, CDR2 YYDKDF (reference sequence). V dropped 3 bases and J dropped 2 bases, with 11 bases sitting between them. The CDR3 is 14 residues long. CDR3 nucleotide sequence: TGTGCCACCAGCAGGGTGACAGGAGCCTACGAGCAGTACTTC. It codes for CATSRVTGAYEQYF. Variable domain in full (rest from reference TRBV15 and TRBJ2-7): DAMVIQNPRYQVTQFGKPVTLSCSQTLNHNVMYWYQQKSSQAPKLLFHYYDKDFNNEADTPDNFQSRRPNTSFCFLDIRSPGLGDTAMYLCATSRVTGAYEQYFGPGTRLTVT.

This rearrangement joins TRBV14 to TRBJ2-7; D unclear. The CDR3 consists of 12 residues. CDR1 and CDR2 from the germline V gene are SGHDN and FVKESK. With 4 bases removed from V and 3 bases from J, the gap between germline ends came to 7 bases. The CDR3 sequence is CASSPANYEQYF. DNA for the CDR3: TGTGCCAGCAGCCCCGCCAACTACGAGCAGTACTTC.

The V gene is TRBV18, the J gene TRBJ2-3, with TRBD1 matching over 8 bases. V lost 2 bases to trimming and J lost 1 base; unmatched junction nucleotides: 2. The CDR3 runs 15 residues. Germline-derived CDR1 and CDR2 are KGHSH and LQKENI. CDR3 coding DNA: TGTGCCAGCTCACCAGTGACAGGGGGCACAGATACGCAGTATTTT. Encoded protein: CASSPVTGGTDTQYF.

The chain recombines TRBV28 with TRBJ1-2; 9 bases are shared with TRBD1. The V gene's germline CDR1 is MDHEN and CDR2 SYDVKM. The CDR3 has 16 residues. Trimming cost V 5 bases and J 4 bases; bases outside gene matches: 11. The CDR3 nucleotides are TGTGCCAGCAGTCCCCACAGGGGGCGGAGGGGCTATGGCTACACCTTC. This sequence encodes CASSPHRGRRGYGYTF.

This clone was seen only once. The V gene is TRBV18, the J gene TRBJ2-2, with D maybe TRBD2 (5 bases). The CDR3 has 17 amino acids. The V and J ends lost 3 bases and 0 bases respectively, with 14 bases between them. Germline V lookup: CDR1 KGHSH, CDR2 LQKENI. The DNA of the CDR3 is TGTGCCAGCTCACCTTTGGTTTCGGGGTCGAACACCGGGGAGCTGTTTTTT. Its translation is CASSPLVSGSNTGELFF.

This chain uses TRBV28 with TRBJ1-2; 7 nucleotides match TRBD1. CDR1 is MDHEN, CDR2 SYDVKM, per germline. This CDR3 comprises 14 residues. J lost 1 base, V lost 3 bases, and 2 bases had no gene match. The CDR3 nucleotides are TGTGCCAGCAGTTTGACAGGGATTAACTATGGCTACACCTTC. Protein: CASSLTGINYGYTF.